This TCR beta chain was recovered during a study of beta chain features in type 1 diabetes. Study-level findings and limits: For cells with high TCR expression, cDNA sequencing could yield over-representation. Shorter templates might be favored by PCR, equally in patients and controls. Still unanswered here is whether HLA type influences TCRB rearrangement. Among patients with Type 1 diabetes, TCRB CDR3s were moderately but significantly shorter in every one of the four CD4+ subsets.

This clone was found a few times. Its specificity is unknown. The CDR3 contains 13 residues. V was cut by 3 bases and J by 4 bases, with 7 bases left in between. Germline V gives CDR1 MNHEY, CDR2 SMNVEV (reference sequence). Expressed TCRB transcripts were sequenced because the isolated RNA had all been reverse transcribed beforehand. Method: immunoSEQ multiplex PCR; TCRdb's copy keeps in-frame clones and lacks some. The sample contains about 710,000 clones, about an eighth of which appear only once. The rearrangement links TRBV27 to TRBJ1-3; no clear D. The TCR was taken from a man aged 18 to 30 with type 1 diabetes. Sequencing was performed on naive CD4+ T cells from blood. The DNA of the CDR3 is TGTGCCAGCAGTTTGACCTGGGGAAACACCATATATTTT. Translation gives CASSLTWGNTIYF.